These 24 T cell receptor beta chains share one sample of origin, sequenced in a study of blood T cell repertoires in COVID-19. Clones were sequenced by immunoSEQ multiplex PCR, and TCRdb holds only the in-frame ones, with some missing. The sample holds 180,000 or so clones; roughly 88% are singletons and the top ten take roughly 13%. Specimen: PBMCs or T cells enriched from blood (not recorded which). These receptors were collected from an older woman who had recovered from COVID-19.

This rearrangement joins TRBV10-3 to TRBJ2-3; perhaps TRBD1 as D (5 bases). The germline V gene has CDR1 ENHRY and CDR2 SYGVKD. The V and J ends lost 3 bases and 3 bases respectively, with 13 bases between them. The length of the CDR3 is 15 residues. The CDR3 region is CAISEARAATDTQYF. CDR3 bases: TGTGCCATCAGTGAAGCCAGGGCCGCTACAGATACGCAGTATTTT.

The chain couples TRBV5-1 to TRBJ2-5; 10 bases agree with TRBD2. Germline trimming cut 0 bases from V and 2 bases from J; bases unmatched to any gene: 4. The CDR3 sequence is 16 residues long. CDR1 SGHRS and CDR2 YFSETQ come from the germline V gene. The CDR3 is CASSLGAGGNQETQYF. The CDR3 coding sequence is TGCGCCAGCAGCTTGGGAGCGGGGGGGAATCAAGAGACCCAGTACTTC.

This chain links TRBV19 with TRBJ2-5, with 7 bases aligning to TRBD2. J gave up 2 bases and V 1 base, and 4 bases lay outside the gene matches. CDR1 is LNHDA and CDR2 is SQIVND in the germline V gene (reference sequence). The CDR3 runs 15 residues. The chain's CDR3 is CASSIGAGVQETQYF. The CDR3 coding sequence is TGTGCCAGTAGTATAGGGGCGGGAGTTCAAGAGACCCAGTACTTC.

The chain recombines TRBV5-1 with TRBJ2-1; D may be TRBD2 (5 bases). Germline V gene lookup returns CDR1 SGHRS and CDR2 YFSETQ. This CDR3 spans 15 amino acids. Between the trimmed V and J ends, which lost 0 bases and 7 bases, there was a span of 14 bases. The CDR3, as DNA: TGCGCCAGCAGCTTGGTGCCTACCCGAGGGAATGAGCAGTTCTTC. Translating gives CASSLVPTRGNEQFF.

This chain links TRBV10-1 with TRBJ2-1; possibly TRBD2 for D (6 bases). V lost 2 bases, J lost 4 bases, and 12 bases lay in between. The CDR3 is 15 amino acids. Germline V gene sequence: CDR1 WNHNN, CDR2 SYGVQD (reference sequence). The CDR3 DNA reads TGCGCCAGCAGTGAGGGGGACTCCGTTTACAATGAGCAGTTCTTC. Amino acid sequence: CASSEGDSVYNEQFF.

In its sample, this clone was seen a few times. CDR3 DNA: TGCGCCAGCAGCCAAGGTCCGGGCAGGGCCACTGAAGCTTTCTTT. It is translated as CASSQGPGRATEAFF. This chain connects TRBV4-1 to TRBJ1-1; possible D gene TRBD1, 5 bases. The V end lost 1 base, the J end lost 4 bases, and 13 bases lay between the germline ends. The CDR3 length is 15 residues. Germline V gene sequence: CDR1 MGHRA, CDR2 YSYEKL.

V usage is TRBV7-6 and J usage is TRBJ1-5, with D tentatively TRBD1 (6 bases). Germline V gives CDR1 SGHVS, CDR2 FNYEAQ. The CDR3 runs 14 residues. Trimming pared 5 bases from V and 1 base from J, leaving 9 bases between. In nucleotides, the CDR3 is TGTGCCAGCAGCATCGGACAGAGCAATCAGCCCCAGCATTTT. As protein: CASSIGQSNQPQHF.

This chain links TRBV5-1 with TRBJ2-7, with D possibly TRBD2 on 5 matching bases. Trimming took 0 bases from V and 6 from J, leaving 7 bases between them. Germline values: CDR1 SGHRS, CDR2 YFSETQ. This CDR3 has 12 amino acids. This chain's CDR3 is CASSLERSEQYF. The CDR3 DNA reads TGCGCCAGCAGCTTGGAGCGGTCCGAGCAGTACTTC.

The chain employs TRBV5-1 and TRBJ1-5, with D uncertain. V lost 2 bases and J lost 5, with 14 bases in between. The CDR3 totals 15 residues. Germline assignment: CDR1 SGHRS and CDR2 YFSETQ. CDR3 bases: TGCGCCAGCAGCTTCCTCCCAGGAACGGATCAGCCCCAGCATTTT. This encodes CASSFLPGTDQPQHF. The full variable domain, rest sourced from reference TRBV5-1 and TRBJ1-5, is KAGVTQTPRYLIKTRGQQVTLSCSPISGHRSVSWYQQTPGQGLQFLFEYFSETQRNKGNFPGRFSGRQFSNSRSEMNVSTLELGDSALYLCASSFLPGTDQPQHFGDGTRLSIL.

CDR3 nucleotides: TGTGCCAGCTCCCAGGGACTAGCTCAAGAGACCCAGTACTTC. This translates into CASSQGLAQETQYF. The V and J genes are TRBV18 and TRBJ2-5; 9 nucleotides match TRBD2. Germline V gene lookup returns CDR1 KGHSH and CDR2 LQKENI. The CDR3 is 14 residues long. V lost 6 bases and J lost 2; bases outside the gene matches: 4.

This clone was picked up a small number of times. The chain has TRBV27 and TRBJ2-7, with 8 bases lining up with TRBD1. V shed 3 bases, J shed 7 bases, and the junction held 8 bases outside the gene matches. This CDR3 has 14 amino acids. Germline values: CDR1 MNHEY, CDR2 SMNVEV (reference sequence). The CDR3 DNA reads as TGTGCCAGCAGTTTCAGGGGGCGAGTTCAGGAGCAGTACTTC. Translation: CASSFRGRVQEQYF.

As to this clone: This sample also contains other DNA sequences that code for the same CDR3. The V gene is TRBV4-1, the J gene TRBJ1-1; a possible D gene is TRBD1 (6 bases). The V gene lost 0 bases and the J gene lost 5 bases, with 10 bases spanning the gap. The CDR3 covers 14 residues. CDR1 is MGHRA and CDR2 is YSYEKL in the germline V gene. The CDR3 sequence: CASSQDRGATEAFF. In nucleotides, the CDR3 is TGCGCCAGCAGCCAAGATCGGGGGGCTACTGAAGCTTTCTTT.

CDR3 DNA sequence: TGTGCCATCAGCGAGAACCAAATGACAGGCGCGGCGGGCTACACCTTC. This sequence encodes CAISENQMTGAAGYTF. The chain joins TRBV10-3 to TRBJ1-2, with D possibly matching TRBD1 (6 bases). This CDR3 region has 16 residues. Germline CDR1 is ENHRY and CDR2 is SYGVKD. Trimming removed 6 bases from V and 8 bases from J, with 25 bases in between.

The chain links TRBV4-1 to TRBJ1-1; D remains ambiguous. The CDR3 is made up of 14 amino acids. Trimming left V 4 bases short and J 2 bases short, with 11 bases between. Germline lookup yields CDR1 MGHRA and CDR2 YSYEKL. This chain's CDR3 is CASSLTEGNTEAFF. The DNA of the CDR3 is TGCGCCAGCAGCCTAACAGAGGGTAACACTGAAGCTTTCTTT.

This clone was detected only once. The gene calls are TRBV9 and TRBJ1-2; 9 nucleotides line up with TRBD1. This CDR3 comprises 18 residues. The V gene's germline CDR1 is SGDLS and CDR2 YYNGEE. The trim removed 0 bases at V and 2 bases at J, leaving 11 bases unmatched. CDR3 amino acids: CASSVGSRTGAFNYGYTF. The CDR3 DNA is TGTGCCAGCAGCGTAGGATCCCGGACAGGGGCTTTCAACTATGGCTACACCTTC.

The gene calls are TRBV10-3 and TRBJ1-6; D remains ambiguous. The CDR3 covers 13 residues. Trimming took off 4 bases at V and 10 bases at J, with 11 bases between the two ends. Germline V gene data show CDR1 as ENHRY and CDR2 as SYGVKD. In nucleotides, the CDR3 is TGTGCCATCAGTGGGCGGGTTGGATCACCCCTCCACTTT. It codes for CAISGRVGSPLHF.

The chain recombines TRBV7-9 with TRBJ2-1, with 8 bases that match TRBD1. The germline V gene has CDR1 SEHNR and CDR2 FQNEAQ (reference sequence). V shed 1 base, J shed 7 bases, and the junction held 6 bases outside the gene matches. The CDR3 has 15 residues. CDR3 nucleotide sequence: TGTGCCAGCAGCTTAGTACAGGGGGTGAGGAATGAGCAGTTCTTC. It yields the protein CASSLVQGVRNEQFF.

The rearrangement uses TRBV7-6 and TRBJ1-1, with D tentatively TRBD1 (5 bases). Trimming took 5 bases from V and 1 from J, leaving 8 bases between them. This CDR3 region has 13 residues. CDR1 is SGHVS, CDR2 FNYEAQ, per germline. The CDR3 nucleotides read TGTGCCAGCAGCGCCCAGGGGAACACTGAAGCTTTCTTT. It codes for CASSAQGNTEAFF. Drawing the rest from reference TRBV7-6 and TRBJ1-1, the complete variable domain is GAGVSQSPRYKVTKRGQDVALRCDPISGHVSLYWYRQALGQGPEFLTYFNYEAQQDKSGLPNDRFSAERPEGSISTLTIQRTEQRDSAMYRCASSAQGNTEAFFGQGTRLTVV.

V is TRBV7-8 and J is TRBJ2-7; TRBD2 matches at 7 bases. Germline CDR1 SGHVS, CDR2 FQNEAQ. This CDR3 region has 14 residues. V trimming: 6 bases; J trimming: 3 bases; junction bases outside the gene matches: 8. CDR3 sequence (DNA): TGTGCCAGCAGTATACGGGGGGTGAACTACGAGCAGTACTTC. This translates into CASSIRGVNYEQYF. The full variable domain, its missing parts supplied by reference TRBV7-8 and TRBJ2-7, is GAGVSQSPRYKVAKRGQDVALRCDPISGHVSLFWYQQALGQGPEFLTYFQNEAQLDKSGLPSDRFFAERPEGSVSTLKIQRTQQEDSAVYLCASSIRGVNYEQYFGPGTRLTVT.

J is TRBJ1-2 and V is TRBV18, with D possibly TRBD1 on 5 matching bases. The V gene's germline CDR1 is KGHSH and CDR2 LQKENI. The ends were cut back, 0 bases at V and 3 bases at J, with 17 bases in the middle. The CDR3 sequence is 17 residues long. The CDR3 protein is CASSPPSIVSGDYGYTF. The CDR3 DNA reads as TGTGCCAGCTCACCACCCTCGATTGTGTCGGGGGACTATGGCTACACCTTC.

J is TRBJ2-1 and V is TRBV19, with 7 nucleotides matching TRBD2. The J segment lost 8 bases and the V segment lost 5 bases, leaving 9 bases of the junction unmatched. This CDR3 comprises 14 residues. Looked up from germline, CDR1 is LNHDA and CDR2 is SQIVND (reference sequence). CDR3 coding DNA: TGTGCCAGTAGTTGGGAGGGCGGACGGGATGAGCAGTTCTTC. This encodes CASSWEGGRDEQFF.

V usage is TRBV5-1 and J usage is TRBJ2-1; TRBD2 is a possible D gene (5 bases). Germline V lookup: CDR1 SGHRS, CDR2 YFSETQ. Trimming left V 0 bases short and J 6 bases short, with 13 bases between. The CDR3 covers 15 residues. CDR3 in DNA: TGCGCCAGCAGCTTGGCCAGCGTTGGGAGCAATGAGCAGTTCTTC. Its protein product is CASSLASVGSNEQFF.

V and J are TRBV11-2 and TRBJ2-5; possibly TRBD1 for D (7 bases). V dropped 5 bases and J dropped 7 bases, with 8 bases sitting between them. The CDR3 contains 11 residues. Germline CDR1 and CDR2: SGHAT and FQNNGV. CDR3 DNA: TGTGCCAGCAGCCAGGGGGGGACCCAGTACTTC. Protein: CASSQGGTQYF.

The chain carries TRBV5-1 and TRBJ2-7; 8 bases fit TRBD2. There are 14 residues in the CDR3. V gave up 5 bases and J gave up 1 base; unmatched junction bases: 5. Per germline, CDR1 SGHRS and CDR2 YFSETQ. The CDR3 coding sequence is TGCGCCAGCAGATTCCGGGGGGGGTCCTACGAGCAGTACTTC. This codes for CASRFRGGSYEQYF.